This T cell receptor (beta chain) was captured by sequencing in a study of blood T cell repertoires in COVID-19. Across the study: Acute and convalescent COVID-19 specimens originated in the United States, Italy and Spain. The cDNA or gDNA used as material had been derived from T cells, B-cell-depleted T cells, or PBMCs.

Deletions cut 5 bases from V and 2 bases from J, with 12 bases between. Germline CDR1 and CDR2: SEHNR and FQNEAQ (reference sequence). The length of the CDR3 is 14 residues. Clones were sequenced by immunoSEQ multiplex PCR, and TCRdb holds only the in-frame ones, with some missing. Here the sample spans some 85,000 clones, about 83% being singletons. The sequenced sample consisted of peripheral blood. The genes are TRBV7-9 and TRBJ1-2, with D uncertain. The TCR was taken from a human donor in a cohort sampled during active COVID-19. CDR3 residues: CASSTVTENYGYTF. CDR3 nucleotides: TGTGCCAGCAGCACGGTTACGGAGAACTATGGCTACACCTTC. Based on the CDR3 plus reference TRBV7-9 and TRBJ1-2, the full variable domain is DTGVSQNPRHKITKRGQNVTFRCDPISEHNRLYWYRQTLGQGPEFLTYFQNEAQLEKSRLLSDRFSAERPKGSFSTLEIQRTEQGDSAMYLCASSTVTENYGYTFGSGTRLTVV.